This is a list of T cell receptor beta chains from one sample in a study of T cells in Graves' hyperthyroidism and ophthalmopathy. TCRdb used MiXCR to reprocess the multiplex PCR reads, holding one entry per CDR3 protein. The table records about 540,000 distinct CDR3 sequences, under 60% of them present only once. Sample: peripheral blood or thyroid tissue (not recorded which). The receptors shown here come from a woman between 18 and 29 years old with Graves' hyperthyroidism. Each CDR3 is given without its conserved first and last residue. Fields, in order: CDR3 protein, V gene.

ATSRRQGAGELF TRBV15
ASSLGIHSGNTIY TRBV7-2
ASSVQGGTYNEQF TRBV9
ASSDEQGGSPLH TRBV2
ASSLVYSYEQY TRBV27
SPPARGGNQPQH TRBV29-1
ASSLDRADTQY TRBV7-2
ASRQGPNSNQPQH TRBV2
ASSLFRGSVYNEQF TRBV9
ASGLGGGSSYEQY TRBV5-6
SKVALNTEAF TRBV29-1
ASSADRANQPQH TRBV2
AISAPERSGNTIY TRBV10-3
SASRTLLGELF TRBV20-1
ASSLAGGVKTEAF TRBV7-2
ASSMFGTSGTEETQY TRBV12-3/TRBV12-4
ASSDRFLGGEQF TRBV6-1
ASLTSGDYEQY TRBV6-1
ASTTTGLAGWQTQY TRBV28
ATIPGLQNEKLF TRBV2
SASDRVTDTQY TRBV20-1
ASRKSGTLAGETQY TRBV11-2
SARDHQGTPYEQY TRBV20-1
ASSFSGLGMMETQY TRBV27
AISGPTGGEGYT TRBV10-3
ASSPQAGTGELF TRBV18
ASSQDRFLGSPLH TRBV14
SAAEGQGSQPQH TRBV20-1
ASSESTGNGYT TRBV10-2
ASSSGTGGYT TRBV12-3/TRBV12-4
ASSPRDRVGKTV TRBV7-4
AISDLQETQY TRBV10-3
ASSPGTGFTGAGGANVLT TRBV2
ASSQDLGGATEAF TRBV4-2
SARDRNTGELF TRBV20-1
ASSLPGLAGGRAYEQY TRBV7-8
ASSHTGRSFTGELF TRBV14
ASSLAGLEIYEQY TRBV7-9
ATGTSGGLNTEAF TRBV10-3
ATSALSGATYEQY TRBV24-1
ASSQGGGRAAYEQY TRBV4-1
SARVRTTQY TRBV20-1
ASEIPGHEQY TRBV25-1
SATYRDPGRGSYEQY TRBV20-1
ASSLERTSTDTQY TRBV7-8
ASSLDTQY TRBV7-9
ASSPLDGLNTEAF TRBV5-1
ATSILAGAADTQY TRBV15
ASSPGTSSLEQY TRBV18
ASKGARGKTEAF TRBV27
ASSESGQVRH TRBV2
ASSVAGMLRGGIQETQY TRBV9
ASSISSGIPDTQY TRBV19
ASSPMGLVGETQY TRBV7-2